This entry lists 15 T cell receptor beta chains sequenced from one sample in a study of T cells in Graves' hyperthyroidism and ophthalmopathy. RNA transcripts yielded amplified TCR beta CDR3 regions. HTBI primers drove first-round RT-PCR of the TCR CDR3. TCRdb independently ran MiXCR on the multiplex PCR reads; one entry per CDR3 protein. The data contain 89,000 or so distinct CDR3 sequences, roughly 40% of them singletons. What was sequenced was peripheral blood or thyroid tissue (not recorded which). Source of these receptors: a woman aged 25 to 39 with Graves' hyperthyroidism.

This clonotype has at least ten counts. The genes are TRBV11-2 and TRBJ2-7; 8 positions agree with TRBD2. V shed 1 base, J shed 4 bases, and the junction held 9 bases outside the gene matches. The CDR3 sequence is 16 residues long. Germline CDR1 SGHAT, CDR2 FQNNGV. The CDR3 coding sequence is TGTGCCAGCAGCTTAGTAGCGGGAAGATATCTTTACGAGCAGTACTTC. Its protein is CASSLVAGRYLYEQYF.

The chain has TRBV7-2 and TRBJ1-3; D call uncertain. V lost 6 bases and J lost 2, with 17 bases in between. Germline V gene sequence: CDR1 SGHTA, CDR2 FQGNSA. This CDR3 contains 16 residues. The CDR3 DNA is TGTGCCAGCAGTTTATCTCCCGGGTACCCTGGAAACACCATATATTTT. Its translation: CASSLSPGYPGNTIYF.

This clonotype was detected a few times. The V call is TRBV28, the J call TRBJ2-7; D ambiguous. V was clipped by 3 bases and J by 6 bases, with 15 bases between them. The CDR3 length is 14 residues. Germline V gene data show CDR1 as MDHEN and CDR2 as SYDVKM. CDR3 amino acids: CASSLWGEVGEQYF. The DNA for the CDR3 is TGTGCCAGCAGTTTGTGGGGTGAGGTCGGCGAGCAGTACTTC.

The chain is built from TRBV4-1 and TRBJ2-3, with 10 bases lining up with TRBD2. The V gene's germline CDR1 is MGHRA and CDR2 YSYEKL. The CDR3 runs 15 residues. Trimming at V came to 5 bases and at J to 4 bases, leaving 6 bases not matched to a gene. CDR3 nucleotide sequence: TGCGCCAGCAGCGTGCAGGGACTAGCGTCAGATACGCAGTATTTT. It codes for CASSVQGLASDTQYF.

This clonotype was found a few times. This chain joins TRBV20-1 and TRBJ2-3, with 7 bases identical to TRBD2. V gave up 0 bases and J gave up 3 bases; unmatched junction bases: 9. The V gene's germline CDR1 is DFQATT and CDR2 SNEGSKA (reference sequence). The CDR3 sequence is 16 residues long. The CDR3 bases are TGCAGTGCTAGAGATTACAGCGGGGATGGAACAGATACGCAGTATTTT. Protein sequence: CSARDYSGDGTDTQYF.

V usage is TRBV13 and J usage is TRBJ1-1; 8 bases line up with TRBD1. The V and J ends lost 5 bases and 6 bases, in that order; junction bases with no gene match: 11. In germline, CDR1 is PRHDT, CDR2 FYEKMQ (reference sequence). This CDR3 has 15 amino acids. CDR3 bases: TGTGCCAGCAGCGTCCATCCAGGGGGCGAGGCTGAAGCTTTCTTT. It yields the protein CASSVHPGGEAEAFF.

This clonotype was observed many times. The J gene is TRBJ2-3, the V gene TRBV7-3; D is unresolved. CDR3 size: 13 residues. Germline V lookup: CDR1 SGHTA, CDR2 FQGTGA. Trimming pared 2 bases from V and 5 bases from J, leaving 8 bases between. Here the CDR3 reads CASSLAQGDTQYF. CDR3 DNA: TGTGCCAGCAGCTTAGCCCAAGGAGATACGCAGTATTTT.

In this sample, this clonotype turned up many times. The chain is built from TRBV6-6 and TRBJ1-5; the D gene is possibly TRBD1 (5 bases). Germline assignment: CDR1 MNHNY and CDR2 SVGAGI (reference sequence). Trimming removed 6 bases at V and 4 bases at J, with 10 bases between. The CDR3 runs to 13 residues. CDR3 loop: CASSQQGNQPQHF. CDR3 bases: TGTGCCAGCAGCCAGCAGGGAAATCAGCCCCAGCATTTT.

This CDR3 is CASSSQGQLQETQYF. The DNA of the CDR3 is TGTGCCAGCAGCTCCCAGGGGCAGCTTCAAGAGACCCAGTACTTC. The chain has TRBV13 and TRBJ2-5, with a tentative D call TRBD1 (6 bases). V lost 4 bases and J lost 2, with 14 bases in between. Germline-derived CDR1 and CDR2 are PRHDT and FYEKMQ (reference sequence). CDR3 length: 15 amino acids.

The V gene is TRBV2, the J gene TRBJ1-4; a possible D gene is TRBD1 (6 bases). Between the trimmed V and J ends, which lost 7 bases and 8 bases, there was a span of 20 bases. The CDR3 sequence is 15 residues long. The germline V gene has CDR1 SNHLY and CDR2 FYNNEI. The CDR3 sequence: CASTTDSPASEKLFF. In DNA form, the CDR3 reads TGTGCCAGCACCACGGACAGTCCGGCTAGCGAAAAACTGTTTTTT.

The chain recombines TRBV7-3 with TRBJ2-7, with TRBD2 identical over 11 bases. The CDR3 covers 18 residues. The trim removed 6 bases at V and 3 bases at J, leaving 16 bases unmatched. Germline CDR1 SGHTA, CDR2 FQGTGA. CDR3 DNA sequence: TGTGCCAGCAGTTTATCTCGGAGTGGGACTAGCGGAAACTACGAGCAGTACTTC. This encodes CASSLSRSGTSGNYEQYF.

This clonotype was seen at least ten times. The chain is built from TRBV28 and TRBJ1-2; D not resolved. V lost 6 bases and J lost 5, with 10 bases in between. CDR3 length: 12 residues. Germline V gene data show CDR1 as MDHEN and CDR2 as SYDVKM. CDR3 DNA sequence: TGTGCCAGCAGGGGAGAGTTATATGGCTACACCTTC. Its translation: CASRGELYGYTF.

This clonotype has at least ten counts. The rearrangement joins TRBV27 to TRBJ1-2; 9 positions agree with TRBD1. J was trimmed by 8 bases and V by 5 bases; bases with no gene match: 6. The CDR3 runs to 13 residues. The germline CDR1 and CDR2 sequences are MNHEY and SMNVEV (reference sequence). The CDR3 protein is CASSETGGWGYTF. CDR3 coding DNA: TGTGCCAGCAGTGAGACAGGGGGATGGGGCTACACCTTC.

This clonotype was seen repeatedly, ten times or more. V gene TRBV19 combines with J gene TRBJ1-1, with D perhaps TRBD1 (6 bases). V gave up 3 bases and J gave up 4 bases, with 15 bases separating them. This CDR3 comprises 15 residues. Germline V gives CDR1 LNHDA, CDR2 SQIVND (reference sequence). In DNA form, the CDR3 reads TGTGCCAGTAGTATCGCGGGGGGCGCCGGCACTGAAGCTTTCTTT. It specifies CASSIAGGAGTEAFF.

This clonotype appeared a few times. The chain has TRBV15 and TRBJ2-5; D is perhaps TRBD1 (6 bases). The V and J ends lost 3 bases and 0 bases respectively, with 11 bases between them. Germline V gene sequence: CDR1 LNHNV, CDR2 YYDKDF (reference sequence). The CDR3 spans 15 residues. The CDR3 loop is CATSSRRGYQETQYF. CDR3 sequence (DNA): TGTGCCACCAGCAGCCGAAGGGGGTACCAAGAGACCCAGTACTTC.